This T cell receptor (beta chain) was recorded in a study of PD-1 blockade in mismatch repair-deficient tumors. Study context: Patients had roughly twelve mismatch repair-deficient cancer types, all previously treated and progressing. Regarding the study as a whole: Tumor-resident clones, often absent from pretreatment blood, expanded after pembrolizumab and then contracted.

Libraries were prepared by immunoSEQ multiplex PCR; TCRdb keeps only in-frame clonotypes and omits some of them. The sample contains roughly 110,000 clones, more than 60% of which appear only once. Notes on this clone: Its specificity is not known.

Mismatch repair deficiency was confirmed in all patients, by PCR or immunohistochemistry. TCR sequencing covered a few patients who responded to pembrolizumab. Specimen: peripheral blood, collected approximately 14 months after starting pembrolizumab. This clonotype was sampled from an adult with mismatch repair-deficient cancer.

CDR3 sequence reads: CASSLVVKRVSYNEQFF. The CDR3, as DNA: TGTGCCAGCAGCTTGGTCGTGAAAAGGGTGTCCTACAATGAGCAGTTCTTC. The genes are TRBV5-4 and TRBJ2-1; D uncertain. CDR1 is SGHNT and CDR2 is YYREEE in the germline V gene (reference sequence). V was trimmed by 0 bases and J by 1 base, leaving 14 bases between them. The CDR3 contains 17 residues.